This T cell receptor (beta chain) was observed in a study of CXCR4 blockade with PD-1 therapy in pancreatic cancer. Broader study findings: Frequent tumor clones were encoded by many distinct rearrangements, suggesting shared antigens. Antigen-specificity overlap of convergent dominant clones remained unconfirmed. Intratumoral clonality (mean 0.14) exceeded healthy blood (roughly 0.05) but did not track survival.

Germline V lookup: CDR1 MNHGY, CDR2 SAAAGT. The CDR3 is made up of 17 amino acids. V was pared by 0 bases and J by 2 bases, with 5 bases of the junction left unmatched. Data came from immunoSEQ multiplex PCR; TCRdb stores just in-frame clones and leaves some out. The sample includes about 160 clones, 65% to 90% seen only once; the top ten take 10%. About this clone itself: As yet, its antigen is unknown.

The rearrangement uses TRBV6-8 and TRBJ2-1, with TRBD2 identical over 9 bases. The TCR sequence derives from a human donor with pancreatic ductal adenocarcinoma. The material was tumor tissue, obtained before culture. CDR3 in amino acids: CASSYSETSGAYNEQFF. CDR3 DNA sequence: TGTGCCAGCAGTTACTCAGAGACTAGCGGAGCCTACAATGAGCAGTTCTTC.